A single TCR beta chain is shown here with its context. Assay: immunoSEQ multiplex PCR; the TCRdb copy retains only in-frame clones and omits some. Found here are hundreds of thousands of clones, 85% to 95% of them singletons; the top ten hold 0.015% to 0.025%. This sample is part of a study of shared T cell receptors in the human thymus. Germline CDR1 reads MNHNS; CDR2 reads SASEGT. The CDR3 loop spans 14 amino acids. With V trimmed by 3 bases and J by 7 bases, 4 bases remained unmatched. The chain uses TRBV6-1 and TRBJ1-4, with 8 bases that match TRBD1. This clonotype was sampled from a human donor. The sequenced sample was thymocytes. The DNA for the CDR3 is TGTGCCAGCAGTGACGGACAGGGTACTGAAAAACTGTTTTTT. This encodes CASSDGQGTEKLFF.